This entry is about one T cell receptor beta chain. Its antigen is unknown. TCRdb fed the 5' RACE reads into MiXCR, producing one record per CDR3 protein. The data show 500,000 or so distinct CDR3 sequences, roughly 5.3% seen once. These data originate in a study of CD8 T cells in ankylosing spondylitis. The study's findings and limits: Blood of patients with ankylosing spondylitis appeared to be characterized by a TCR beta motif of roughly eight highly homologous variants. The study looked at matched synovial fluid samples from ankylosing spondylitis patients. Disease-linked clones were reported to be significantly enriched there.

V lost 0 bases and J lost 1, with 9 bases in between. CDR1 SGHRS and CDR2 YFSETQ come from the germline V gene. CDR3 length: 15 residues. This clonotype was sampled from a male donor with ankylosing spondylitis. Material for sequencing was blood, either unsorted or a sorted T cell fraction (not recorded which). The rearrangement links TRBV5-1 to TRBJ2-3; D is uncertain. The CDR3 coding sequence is TGCGCCAGCAGCTTGGGGCAGCCTCGCACAGATACGCAGTATTTT. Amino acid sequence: CASSLGQPRTDTQYF.